Sequencing of this TCR beta chain was carried out in a study of blood T cells in healthy people across ages. Then a second PCR, running about 6 to 12 cycles, was carried out with a sample-barcoded 5' primer and a J-beta primer mix. TCRdb re-derived calls from the 5' RACE reads in MiXCR, one entry per CDR3 protein. The table includes some 640,000 distinct CDR3 sequences, around 31% detected once. In its sample, this clonotype was seen many times. The germline gives CDR1 SGHTA, CDR2 FQGTGA. Losses at the gene ends were 0 bases for V and 0 bases for J; bases not matched to a gene: 11. The CDR3 is 21 amino acids.

This rearrangement joins TRBV7-3 to TRBJ2-1; the match to TRBD2 covers 13 bases. This clonotype was obtained from a woman older than 75 in good health. The sequencing input was blood. DNA of the CDR3: TGTGCCAGCAGCTTAACTGGGGGGACTAGCGGGGCCTTAAGCTCCTACAATGAGCAGTTCTTC. Protein: CASSLTGGTSGALSSYNEQFF.